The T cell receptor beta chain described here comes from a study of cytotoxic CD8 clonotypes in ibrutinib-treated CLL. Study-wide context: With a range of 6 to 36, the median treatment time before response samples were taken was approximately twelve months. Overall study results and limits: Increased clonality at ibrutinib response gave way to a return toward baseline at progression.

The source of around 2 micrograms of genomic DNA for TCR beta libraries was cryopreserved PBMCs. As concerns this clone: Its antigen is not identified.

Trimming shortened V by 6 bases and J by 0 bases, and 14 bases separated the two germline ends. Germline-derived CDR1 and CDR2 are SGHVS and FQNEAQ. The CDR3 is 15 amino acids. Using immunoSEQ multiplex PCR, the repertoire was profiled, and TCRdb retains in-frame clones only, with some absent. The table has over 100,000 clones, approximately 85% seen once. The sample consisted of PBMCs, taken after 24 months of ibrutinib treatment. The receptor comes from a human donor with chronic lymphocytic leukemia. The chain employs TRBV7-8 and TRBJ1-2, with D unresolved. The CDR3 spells CASSLLYEANYGYTF. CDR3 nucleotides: TGTGCCAGCAGTCTCCTGTACGAGGCTAACTATGGCTACACCTTC.